Listed here are 19 T cell receptor beta chains from one sample, sequenced in a study of memory CD4+ T cells and cytomegalovirus serostatus. Profiling relied on immunoSEQ multiplex PCR, and the TCRdb table lists in-frame clones only, not all of them. The data show under 50,000 clones, 60% to 80% seen once. Single viable CD3+CD4+CD8-CD45RO+ cells were sorted as the memory CD4+ T cells. Sequencing used memory CD4+ T cells from blood. These receptors all stem from an adult in good health and CMV-seronegative.

The chain has TRBV5-6 and TRBJ2-3, with no clear D. Trimming shortened V by 4 bases and J by 0 bases, and 9 bases separated the two germline ends. The CDR3 spans 14 residues. Germline assignment: CDR1 SGHDT and CDR2 YYEEEE. Written as DNA, the CDR3 is TGTGCCAGCAGCGCCAAGATGAGCACAGATACGCAGTATTTT. Residues: CASSAKMSTDTQYF.

This sequence joins TRBV19 and TRBJ2-3; perhaps TRBD1 as D (6 bases). Trimming pared 3 bases from V and 2 bases from J, leaving 12 bases between. From germline, CDR1 is LNHDA and CDR2 SQIVND (reference sequence). The CDR3 spans 15 residues. DNA of the CDR3: TGTGCCAGTAGTATTGGTTACAGGGACACAGATACGCAGTATTTT. Its protein product is CASSIGYRDTDTQYF. Variable domain in full (rest from reference TRBV19 and TRBJ2-3): DGGITQSPKYLFRKEGQNVTLSCEQNLNHDAMYWYRQDPGQGLRLIYYSQIVNDFQKGDIAEGYSVSREKKESFPLTVTSAQKNPTAFYLCASSIGYRDTDTQYFGPGTRLTVL.

This chain links TRBV25-1 with TRBJ2-2; 11 positions agree with TRBD2. V trimming: 6 bases; J trimming: 6 bases; junction bases outside the gene matches: 6. CDR1 is MGHDK and CDR2 is SYGVNS in the germline V gene. The CDR3 has 15 amino acids. CDR3 sequence: CASRERLAGSGELFF. CDR3 nucleotides: TGTGCCAGCAGGGAGAGACTAGCGGGGTCCGGGGAGCTGTTTTTT.

The chain couples TRBV19 to TRBJ1-4; the D gene is possibly TRBD1 (5 bases). CDR1 and CDR2 from the germline V gene are LNHDA and SQIVND (reference sequence). V was trimmed by 7 bases and J by 4 bases, leaving 16 bases between them. The CDR3 covers 15 residues. The CDR3 region has the DNA TGTGCCAGTAACCAAAGGGGCAGGGATAATGAAAAACTGTTTTTT. As protein: CASNQRGRDNEKLFF.

This chain connects TRBV19 to TRBJ1-2; tentative D call: TRBD1 (5 bases). Germline CDR1 is LNHDA and CDR2 is SQIVND (reference sequence). The CDR3 consists of 16 residues. V was clipped by 6 bases and J by 0 bases, with 17 bases between them. The CDR3 sequence is CASRDPGMLANYGYTF. CDR3 nucleotide sequence: TGTGCCAGTAGGGACCCAGGGATGTTAGCTAACTATGGCTACACCTTC.

This clone was picked up a small number of times. The chain uses TRBV30 and TRBJ1-2; possible D gene TRBD1, 6 bases. Germline V gene data show CDR1 as GTSNPN and CDR2 as SVGIG (reference sequence). CDR3 length equals 16 residues. The ends were cut back, 2 bases at V and 2 bases at J, with 18 bases in the middle. The CDR3, as DNA: TGTGCCTGGAGTCGCGGGGTGGCAGGGGCCAACTATGGCTACACCTTC. Its translation is CAWSRGVAGANYGYTF.

CDR3 protein: CASLPRETQYF. DNA of the CDR3: TGTGCCAGCCTACCCCGGGAGACCCAGTACTTC. This chain connects TRBV21-1 to TRBJ2-5; the tabulated D call, TRBD2, remains unverified against the DNA. TRBV21-1 is tagged as a pseudogene. The CDR3 has 11 amino acids.

This clone was seen just once. The CDR3: CASSIEGTRVGQYF. CDR3 nucleotides: TGTGCCAGTAGTATAGAGGGCACCCGCGTCGGGCAGTACTTC. This chain links TRBV19 with TRBJ2-7; D uncertain. Germline assignment: CDR1 LNHDA and CDR2 SQIVND (reference sequence). V lost 0 bases to trimming and J lost 9 bases, with 15 bases between them. The CDR3 contains 14 residues.

The rearrangement links TRBV18 to TRBJ1-6, with D perhaps TRBD1 (6 bases). The CDR3 is 15 amino acids. Trimming pared 2 bases from V and 8 bases from J, leaving 13 bases between. Germline assignment: CDR1 KGHSH and CDR2 LQKENI. CDR3 nucleotides: TGTGCCAGCTCACCAGAAAGGGGGTATCATTCACCCCTCCACTTT. This gives the protein CASSPERGYHSPLHF.

The gene calls are TRBV5-1 and TRBJ2-1, with 10 bases aligning to TRBD2. V shed 6 bases, J shed 3 bases, and the junction held 6 bases outside the gene matches. The V gene's germline CDR1 is SGHRS and CDR2 YFSETQ. The CDR3 loop spans 15 amino acids. DNA of the CDR3: TGCGCCAGCACCCCCGGACTAGCGGACTACAATGAGCAGTTCTTC. This sequence encodes CASTPGLADYNEQFF.

J is TRBJ1-4 and V is TRBV7-9; the D is unclear. The CDR3 extends over 12 amino acids. Germline lookup yields CDR1 SEHNR and CDR2 FQNEAQ (reference sequence). Trimming removed 4 bases from V and 11 bases from J, with 11 bases in between. The CDR3 region has the DNA TGTGCCAGCAGCTCGTCAAATGGGAAACTGTTTTTT. The encoded protein is CASSSSNGKLFF. Full variable domain (outside the CDR3, taken from reference TRBV7-9 and TRBJ1-4): DTGVSQNPRHKITKRGQNVTFRCDPISEHNRLYWYRQTLGQGPEFLTYFQNEAQLEKSRLLSDRFSAERPKGSFSTLEIQRTEQGDSAMYLCASSSSNGKLFFGSGTQLSVL.

The genes are TRBV5-1 and TRBJ2-6; 9 bases agree with TRBD2. The trim removed 3 bases at V and 0 bases at J, leaving 4 bases unmatched. CDR1 and CDR2 from the germline V gene are SGHRS and YFSETQ. The CDR3 totals 17 residues. CDR3 amino acids: CASSSSGANSGANVLTF. The CDR3 bases are TGCGCCAGCAGCTCTAGCGGGGCAAACTCTGGGGCCAACGTCCTGACTTTC. Based on the CDR3 plus reference TRBV5-1 and TRBJ2-6, the full variable domain is KAGVTQTPRYLIKTRGQQVTLSCSPISGHRSVSWYQQTPGQGLQFLFEYFSETQRNKGNFPGRFSGRQFSNSRSEMNVSTLELGDSALYLCASSSSGANSGANVLTFGAGSRLTVL.

This rearrangement joins TRBV6-5 to TRBJ1-3; D unclear. The V end lost 4 bases, the J end lost 4 bases, and 14 bases lay between the germline ends. The CDR3 extends over 15 amino acids. Per the germline V gene, CDR1 is MNHEY and CDR2 is SVGAGI. For the CDR3, the DNA is TGTGCCAGCAGTTCCCTGATGAGAGAGGGAAACACCATATATTTT. Translation gives CASSSLMREGNTIYF.

V usage is TRBV19 and J usage is TRBJ2-5; 7 bases align to TRBD1. This CDR3 contains 14 residues. Trimming cost V 7 bases and J 3 bases; bases outside gene matches: 8. Germline V gives CDR1 LNHDA, CDR2 SQIVND (reference sequence). CDR3 nucleotides: TGTGCCAGTAAGGTTCGGGACAGCAAAGAGACCCAGTACTTC. This translates into CASKVRDSKETQYF.

V is TRBV11-3 and J is TRBJ2-3; tentative D call: TRBD2 (6 bases). The CDR3 runs 14 residues. Germline lookup yields CDR1 SGHNT and CDR2 YENEEA. V lost 5 bases and J lost 2, with 11 bases in between. DNA of the CDR3: TGTGCCAGCAGCCCCCGGGGGACCACAGATACGCAGTATTTT. Translation: CASSPRGTTDTQYF.

V and J are TRBV5-4 and TRBJ2-1, with 8 bases lining up with TRBD2. The CDR3 sequence is 15 residues long. CDR1 and CDR2 (germline): SGHNT, YYREEE (reference sequence). J gave up 4 bases and V 4 bases, and 7 bases lay outside the gene matches. The CDR3 nucleotides read TGTGCCAGCAGCCCCGGGAGGGTGCCTTACAATGAGCAGTTCTTC. It is translated as CASSPGRVPYNEQFF.

This sequence joins TRBV7-9 and TRBJ1-2; the D gene is possibly TRBD1 (6 bases). CDR3 length: 15 residues. Germline-derived CDR1 and CDR2 are SEHNR and FQNEAQ (reference sequence). Deletions cut 2 bases from V and 0 bases from J, with 10 bases between. This CDR3 reads CASSLLGQTNYGYTF. In DNA, the CDR3 is TGTGCCAGCAGCTTACTCGGACAGACTAACTATGGCTACACCTTC.

This clone was observed a handful of times. The V gene is TRBV30, the J gene TRBJ1-1, with D tentatively TRBD1 (6 bases). The germline V gene has CDR1 GTSNPN and CDR2 SVGIG (reference sequence). CDR3 length equals 13 residues. With 4 bases removed from V and 3 bases from J, the gap between germline ends came to 12 bases. CDR3 amino acids: CAWTGEVYTEAFF. The CDR3 nucleotides read TGTGCCTGGACAGGGGAGGTCTACACTGAAGCTTTCTTT.

By frequency in the sample, this clone is medium-sized. The chain recombines TRBV5-1 with TRBJ2-2; D ambiguous. V gave up 4 bases and J gave up 3 bases, with 7 bases separating them. Germline lookup yields CDR1 SGHRS and CDR2 YFSETQ. The CDR3 extends over 13 amino acids. The CDR3, as DNA: TGCGCCAGCAGCGTGACGTACACCGGGGAGCTGTTTTTT. Translated: CASSVTYTGELFF.